The rows below give T cell receptor beta chains drawn from one sample of a study of shared clonotypes between healthy human individuals. Sequencing was performed with immunoSEQ multiplex PCR; in TCRdb, only in-frame clones are kept and a portion is missing. The repertoire holds millions of clones, with about 94% as singletons. The sample consisted of naive CD8+ T cells sorted from blood. The source is a man aged 18 to 35 in good health. Each CDR3 is given with its conserved first and last residue. The D gene is left open where the match is weak. Not all rows give a size; the values are once, few, many and, for expanded clones, a class.

clone_size d_call j_call v_call cdr3_nt cdr3_aa
- - TRBJ2-1 TRBV27 TGTGCCAGCAGTTTGACACCCGCTTCGACCTACAATGAGCAGTTCTTC CASSLTPASTYNEQFF
- - TRBJ2-2 TRBV6-5 TGTGCCACCTATCGTAGCGGGGAGCTGTTTTTT CATYRSGELFF
- - TRBJ2-3 TRBV5-1 TGCGCCAGCAGCTTCTGGGAAGATGGCACAGATACGCAGTATTTT CASSFWEDGTDTQYF
- - TRBJ1-1 TRBV12-5 TGTGCTAGTGGTTTGGGACGGTTGGCAGGGCTGAACACTGAAGCTTTCTTT CASGLGRLAGLNTEAFF
- - TRBJ2-7 TRBV2 TGTGCCAGCAGTGTTCCGCAGGCCGGGACCTACGAGCAGTACTTC CASSVPQAGTYEQYF
once - TRBJ1-3 TRBV7-9 TGTGCCAGCATCGGTGGAAACACCATATATTTT CASIGGNTIYF
- TRBD2 TRBJ2-1 TRBV5-1 TGCGCCAGCAGCTTGGCCCCCTTAGCGGGGGGCCTAGGGAATTACAATGAGCAGTTCTTC CASSLAPLAGGLGNYNEQFF
- - TRBJ1-2 TRBV7-3 TGTGCCAGCAGCTCAATCGGGGGGATCACTAACTATGGCTACACCTTC CASSSIGGITNYGYTF
- - TRBJ1-2 TRBV2 TGTGCCAGCAGTGAAGATAAGATCTATGGCTACACCTTC CASSEDKIYGYTF
- - TRBJ2-3 TRBV7-8 TGTGCCAGCAGCCCCTTAACGGGAGCGGTAACAGATACGCAGTATTTT CASSPLTGAVTDTQYF
once - TRBJ2-7 TRBV2 TGTGCCAGCGAGCTCGGGCAGACTTCCTACGAGCAGTACTTC CASELGQTSYEQYF
- - TRBJ2-3 TRBV25-1 TGTGCCAGCACCGCGGCTTGGCGCACAGATACGCAGTATTTT CASTAAWRTDTQYF
- - TRBJ2-3 TRBV6-5 TGTGCCAGCAGTTACTACGAGGGTAGCACAGATACGCAGTATTTT CASSYYEGSTDTQYF
- - TRBJ2-7 TRBV2 TGTGCCAGCAGTGAGAACTTCAACTACGAGCAGTACTTC CASSENFNYEQYF
- - TRBJ1-4 TRBV7-9 TGTGCCAGCAGCCTGGCGGGCCCCGCGAGGGGTGAAAAACTGTTTTTT CASSLAGPARGEKLFF
- TRBD1 TRBJ1-2 TRBV2 TGTGCCAGCAGTGAATGGTTAGGGGGCGGCTACACCTTC CASSEWLGGGYTF
- - TRBJ2-5 TRBV12-5 TGTGCTAGTGGTATCGGCGGGGAGACCCAGTACTTC CASGIGGETQYF
- - TRBJ2-7 TRBV30 TGTGCCGGCACGCAGAATACCTACGAGCAGTACTTC CAGTQNTYEQYF
once TRBD1 TRBJ2-7 TRBV5-1 TGCGCCAGCAGCTCCGCCGGGACAGCCTACGAGCAGTACTTC CASSSAGTAYEQYF
- - TRBJ1-6 TRBV4-3 TGCGCCAGCAGCCAAGAACAGGTTGGGGCACCCCTCCACTTT CASSQEQVGAPLHF
- - TRBJ1-2 TRBV11-2 TGTGCCAGCACAGGACAGCCGTCCTATGGCTACACCTTC CASTGQPSYGYTF
once - TRBJ1-1 TRBV28 TGTGCCAGCAGTTTATGGGCAGAGGGGAACACTGAAGCTTTCTTT CASSLWAEGNTEAFF
- - TRBJ2-7 TRBV19 TGTGCCAGTAGTATAGGGCCAGCGGGCGGCTACGAGCAGTACTTC CASSIGPAGGYEQYF
- - TRBJ1-1 TRBV10-1 TGCGCCAGCAGTTTAGGATTGAACACTGAAGCTTTCTTT CASSLGLNTEAFF
- - TRBJ1-1 TRBV29-1 TGCAGCGTTGAAGAGGGTACGGGCACTGAAGCTTTCTTT CSVEEGTGTEAFF
- TRBD1 TRBJ1-1 TRBV9 TGTGCCAGCAGTAAGAAAGGGGGCGATGGAGACACTGAAGCTTTCTTT CASSKKGGDGDTEAFF
- TRBD1 TRBJ2-7 TRBV11-3 TGTGCCAGCAGCTTAGGCTCCGGGACAGGCTCCTACGAGCAGTACTTC CASSLGSGTGSYEQYF
- - TRBJ2-2 TRBV19 TGTGCCAGTAGTATAGAAGTCACCGGGGAGCTGTTTTTT CASSIEVTGELFF
- TRBD2 TRBJ2-5 TRBV2 TGTGCCAGCAGCGACCGGGGTACTAGCGGGTTAGAGACCCAGTACTTC CASSDRGTSGLETQYF
- - TRBJ2-7 TRBV27 TGTGCCAGCAGTTTTACGGGGGTCTACGAGCAGTACTTC CASSFTGVYEQYF
- TRBD1 TRBJ2-7 TRBV28 TGTGCCAGCAAGCCCAGGGGGCACTCCATCTCCTACGAGCAGTACTTC CASKPRGHSISYEQYF
- - TRBJ2-5 TRBV5-4 TGTGCCAGCAGCTTAAGGGATCAAGAGACCCAGTACTTC CASSLRDQETQYF
- - TRBJ2-1 TRBV5-1 TGCGCCAGCAGCTTGGATCGGACAGCCGTATACAATGAGCAGTTCTTC CASSLDRTAVYNEQFF
- - TRBJ2-7 TRBV25-1 TGTGCCAGCAGTGAATACGGGTACGAGCAGTACTTC CASSEYGYEQYF
once TRBD1 TRBJ2-7 TRBV10-2 TGCGCCAGCAGCTTCGGGACAGTGAGCTCCTACGAGCAGTACTTC CASSFGTVSSYEQYF
- TRBD1 TRBJ2-7 TRBV5-4 TGTGCCAGCAGCTTGGGGTCAGGGGGCAGCGACGAGCAGTACTTC CASSLGSGGSDEQYF
- TRBD1 TRBJ1-2 TRBV4-1 TGCGCCAGCAGCGCAAGGGACAGGGACGATGGCTACACCTTC CASSARDRDDGYTF
- - TRBJ2-2 TRBV1 TGCACCAGCAGCCAAGAAATACGGGGGGAGCTGTTTTTT CTSSQEIRGELFF
- - TRBJ1-6 TRBV7-9 TGTGCCAGCAGCCCGGGCAGTTCCTATAATTCACCCCTCCACTTT CASSPGSSYNSPLHF
- - TRBJ1-6 TRBV4-1 TGCGCCAGCAGCCAGGTTCCCGCCGATAATTCACCCCTCCACTTT CASSQVPADNSPLHF
- - TRBJ1-5 TRBV29-1 TGCAGCGTTGATACGGGGAGCAATCAGCCCCAGCATTTT CSVDTGSNQPQHF
- - TRBJ2-3 TRBV25-1 TGTGCCAGCAGTGAAGGATTCGTCCTCAATACGCAGTATTTT CASSEGFVLNTQYF